This T cell receptor beta chain originates from a study of blood T cell repertoires in COVID-19. Overall study: T cells, B-cell-depleted T cells, or PBMCs supplied cDNA or gDNA.

Sequenced by immunoSEQ multiplex PCR; TCRdb stores in-frame clones only, minus some. The table shows fewer than 200,000 clones, with around 80% occurring only once. The CDR3 covers 17 residues. Germline V gene lookup returns CDR1 WSHSY and CDR2 SAAADI. V lost 4 bases to trimming and J lost 3 bases; unmatched junction nucleotides: 12. The study recruited people aged roughly 18 to 100 years across about 25 US areas. Donors were grouped by their self-reported clinical history. This chain joins TRBV10-2 and TRBJ2-5; 9 positions match TRBD1. The receptor comes from a man in his forties or fifties who had recovered from COVID-19. Sequences were obtained from PBMCs or T cells enriched from blood (not recorded which). The CDR3 region has the DNA TGCGCCAGCAGTGTGGTGGGACAGGGTATTAGAGAAGAGACCCAGTACTTC. Translated: CASSVVGQGIREETQYF.